One T cell receptor (beta chain) is described in this entry. No antigen is known for it. The data derive from a study of T cells in localized non-small cell lung cancer. Profiled with immunoSEQ multiplex PCR; TCRdb holds only in-frame clones, not every one. The sample has about 130,000 clones, more than 70% seen once. Study results and limitations: Across samples, adjacent lung featured a median roughly 60 of the top 100 tumor clones. Only one tumor region went through sequencing, so heterogeneity may still be there. Density of T cells in blood, when higher, went with longer overall survival. Measurement of T cell clonality placed uninvolved adjacent lung highest, above the level in tumor.

The CDR3 totals 15 residues. Trimming removed 1 base at V and 4 bases at J, with 14 bases between. Per the germline V gene, CDR1 is KGHSH and CDR2 is LQKENI. The source of this sequence is a female donor aged 60 or older with stage I lung adenocarcinoma. This chain connects TRBV18 to TRBJ2-7; a possible D gene is TRBD2 (6 bases). The specimen comprised peripheral blood, sampled before any cancer treatment. CDR3 in amino acids: CASSPRDGSFYEQYF. The CDR3 nucleotides are TGTGCCAGCTCACCACGAGACGGGAGCTTTTACGAGCAGTACTTC.